This TCR beta chain was retrieved from a study of blood T cell repertoires in COVID-19. The overall study: In each case, the material was cDNA or gDNA derived from T cells, B-cell-depleted T cells, or PBMCs.

The germline gives CDR1 SGHTA, CDR2 FQGNSA. V lost 3 bases and J lost 3, with 8 bases in between. The CDR3 is 13 residues long. Sequencing used immunoSEQ multiplex PCR; TCRdb keeps in-frame clones, though not all of them. The repertoire holds more than 300,000 clones, around nine tenths seen once, with 3% to 4% in the top ten. The sample was peripheral blood. The clonotype was recovered from a woman between 18 and 30 years old who had recovered from COVID-19. The rearrangement joins TRBV7-2 to TRBJ2-5, with D possibly matching TRBD1 (5 bases). Here the CDR3 reads CASSFGREETQYF. As DNA, the CDR3 is TGTGCCAGCAGCTTCGGCAGGGAAGAGACCCAGTACTTC. Full variable domain (rest looked up from reference TRBV7-2 and TRBJ2-5): GAGVSQSPSNKVTEKGKDVELRCDPISGHTALYWYRQSLGQGLEFLIYFQGNSAPDKSGLPSDRFSAERTGGSVSTLTIQRTQQEDSAVYLCASSFGREETQYFGPGTRLLVL.